This T cell receptor (beta chain) derives from a study of cytomegalovirus exposure and HLA in healthy donors. As for this clone: The sample carries other DNA sequences with the same CDR3.

PCR amplification relied on 60 Vbeta primers (plus 13 Jbeta primers). Method: immunoSEQ multiplex PCR; TCRdb's copy keeps in-frame clones and lacks some. This sample has about 160,000 clones, with roughly 80% found just once. The TCR originated in a male donor in good health and CMV-seropositive. Input material: PBMCs.

The CDR3: CASSPRGETQYF. The CDR3 DNA follows: TGTGCCAGCAGCCCACGGGGGGAGACCCAGTACTTC. The chain has TRBV28 and TRBJ2-5; tentative D call: TRBD2 (6 bases). Per germline, CDR1 MDHEN and CDR2 SYDVKM. CDR3 length equals 12 residues. Trimming stripped 6 bases from V and 5 bases from J, with 10 bases between.